The 6 T cell receptor beta chains reported below all come from one sample, sequenced in a study of cytomegalovirus exposure and HLA in healthy donors. Primers for the PCR totalled 60 Vbeta and 13 Jbeta. Profiling relied on immunoSEQ multiplex PCR, and the TCRdb table lists in-frame clones only, not all of them. The sample lists approximately 150,000 clones, more than 70% seen once, with 1.3% to 1.5% in the top ten. The source material was PBMCs. All receptors derive from a man aged 55 to 70 in good health and CMV-seronegative.

This chain joins TRBV27 and TRBJ1-1, with D tentatively TRBD1 (6 bases). Germline V gene sequence: CDR1 MNHEY, CDR2 SMNVEV (reference sequence). V lost 4 bases and J lost 7, with 19 bases in between. The CDR3 contains 15 residues. The CDR3 sequence is CASSWVPGGGGEAFF. The CDR3 nucleotides read TGTGCCAGCAGTTGGGTCCCCGGCGGGGGCGGTGAAGCTTTCTTT.

V and J are TRBV25-1 and TRBJ1-6; tentative D call: TRBD1 (5 bases). Trimming pared 3 bases from V and 6 bases from J, leaving 12 bases between. Germline V CDR1 and CDR2: MGHDK, SYGVNS. The CDR3 extends over 15 amino acids. CDR3 sequence reads: CASSDTAGPNSPLHF. The CDR3 region has the DNA TGTGCCAGCAGTGATACAGCAGGGCCTAATTCACCCCTCCACTTT.

This chain links TRBV10-1 with TRBJ2-3; 13 bases fit TRBD2. Trimming took 5 bases from V and 3 from J; bases not matched to a gene: 2. The germline CDR1 and CDR2 sequences are WNHNN and SYGVQD (reference sequence). This CDR3 spans 15 amino acids. CDR3 DNA sequence: TGCGCCAGCAGTACGGGACTAGCGGGAACAGATACGCAGTATTTT. This translates into CASSTGLAGTDTQYF.

The chain carries TRBV28 and TRBJ1-2; D not certain. The CDR3 runs 12 residues. The V end lost 2 bases, the J end lost 4 bases, and 5 bases lay between the germline ends. Looked up from germline, CDR1 is MDHEN and CDR2 is SYDVKM. CDR3 region: CASSLGSYGYTF. In DNA, the CDR3 is TGTGCCAGCAGTTTAGGGAGCTATGGCTACACCTTC.

This chain links TRBV28 with TRBJ2-5; D perhaps matches TRBD2 (6 bases). CDR3 length: 12 residues. CDR1 is MDHEN, CDR2 SYDVKM, per germline. V dropped 10 bases and J dropped 1 base, with 10 bases sitting between them. The CDR3 spells CATVAAQETQYF. The CDR3 DNA reads TGTGCCACAGTAGCGGCCCAAGAGACCCAGTACTTC.

V usage is TRBV5-1 and J usage is TRBJ2-5; 10 nucleotides match TRBD1. The CDR3 sequence is 20 residues long. The V segment lost 5 bases and the J segment 2 bases; nucleotides outside the gene matches: 21. CDR1 and CDR2 from the germline V gene are SGHRS and YFSETQ. The CDR3 DNA is TGCGCCAGCAGACTGAGGGTGAGGGATTTAGGACAGGGGGTTCAAGAGACCCAGTACTTC. Amino acids: CASRLRVRDLGQGVQETQYF.